This TCR beta chain was documented in a study of OX40 agonist ivuxolimab in advanced cancers. The overall study: Subjects had a mean age of approximately 60 years, with a range of 23 to 79; more than 75% were male. Study results and limitations: The study observed clonal expansion of CD4+ and CD8+ blood T cells by week 6 at 0.1 to 3.0 mg/kg.

Systemic immunosuppression or autoimmune disease history was grounds to exclude patients. The CDR3 consists of 15 residues. From germline, CDR1 is LNHDA and CDR2 SQIVND (reference sequence). The V gene end was trimmed by 1 base and the J gene end by 8 bases; junction bases not matched to a gene: 8. Comments on this clone: Its antigen is unknown.

Data came from immunoSEQ multiplex PCR; TCRdb stores just in-frame clones and leaves some out. The data show about 46,000 clones, roughly four fifths seen once. This receptor was obtained from an adult with an advanced solid tumor such as melanoma, head and neck, liver or kidney cancer. J is TRBJ1-2 and V is TRBV19; 9 bases are a match to TRBD1. The sample in question was CD4+ or CD8+ T cells sorted from blood, obtained in a trial of the OX40 agonist ivuxolimab. The CDR3 sequence is CASSIVETGGRGYTF. CDR3 in DNA: TGTGCCAGTAGTATAGTGGAAACAGGGGGCCGGGGCTACACCTTC.